The 22 T cell receptor beta chains given below trace back to one sample, sequenced in a study of blood T cell repertoires in COVID-19. Sequencing used immunoSEQ multiplex PCR; TCRdb keeps in-frame clones, though not all of them. The table records over 120,000 clones, 76% of them present only once. Material: peripheral blood. The source is a woman at least 80 years old with active or convalescent COVID-19.

The V and J genes are TRBV7-6 and TRBJ2-1, with TRBD1 as a possible D gene (5 bases). Germline CDR1 reads SGHVS; CDR2 reads FNYEAQ. V was trimmed by 6 bases and J by 0 bases, leaving 12 bases between them. There are 15 residues in the CDR3. CDR3 residues: CASSSDRSSYNEQFF. The CDR3 nucleotides read TGTGCCAGCAGTTCAGACAGAAGCTCCTACAATGAGCAGTTCTTC.

The J gene is TRBJ1-6, the V gene TRBV18; TRBD1 agrees at 8 bases. Germline V gene lookup returns CDR1 KGHSH and CDR2 LQKENI. Trimming removed 3 bases from V and 8 bases from J; junction bases left unmatched: 6. This CDR3 contains 15 residues. The CDR3 DNA sequence: TGTGCCAGCTCACCGAATGGACAGGGTTATTCACCCCTCCACTTT. Translated, it gives CASSPNGQGYSPLHF.

This clone was detected only once. This chain joins TRBV19 and TRBJ1-6; TRBD1 matches at 8 bases. This CDR3 contains 16 residues. V shed 7 bases and J 9 bases; nucleotides not matched to a gene: 14. Germline assignment: CDR1 LNHDA and CDR2 SQIVND (reference sequence). The CDR3 reads CASITSRTGSRSPLHF. CDR3 nucleotides: TGTGCCAGTATCACCTCCCGGACAGGGTCTCGTTCACCCCTCCACTTT.

V gene TRBV28 combines with J gene TRBJ1-1; 10 positions match TRBD1. The CDR3 spans 14 residues. Germline loops: CDR1 MDHEN, CDR2 SYDVKM. V lost 6 bases, J lost 4 bases, and 5 bases stayed unmatched. DNA for the CDR3: TGTGCCAGCAGGACAGGGGGCGTCTTCACTGAAGCTTTCTTT. Its translation: CASRTGGVFTEAFF.

This chain connects TRBV3-1 (or the pseudogene TRBV3-2) to TRBJ1-2; 7 nucleotides agree with TRBD1. V dropped 1 base and J dropped 6; count of bases not matched to a gene: 8. Per germline, CDR1 LGHDT and CDR2 YNNKEL (reference sequence). CDR3 length: 15 residues. In nucleotides, the CDR3 is TGTGCCAGCAGCCAAGGGTCCAACAGGGGCCATGGCTACACCTTC. This codes for CASSQGSNRGHGYTF.

This chain connects TRBV6-5 to TRBJ1-5, with D maybe TRBD1 (6 bases). This CDR3 contains 15 residues. Trimming left V 6 bases short and J 4 bases short, with 16 bases between. Germline V lookup: CDR1 MNHEY, CDR2 SVGAGI. CDR3 in DNA: TGTGCCAGCAGCAAACAGGGAGTAGGTAATCAGCCCCAGCATTTT. It encodes CASSKQGVGNQPQHF.

This sequence joins TRBV29-1 and TRBJ2-7; D unresolved. The CDR3 has 13 amino acids. Germline V gene data show CDR1 as SQVTM and CDR2 as ANQGSEA. Deletions cut 6 bases from V and 2 bases from J, with 14 bases between. The CDR3 nucleotides read TGCAGCGTCGTGTGGGCCGAGCCCTACGAGCAGTACTTC. Its protein product is CSVVWAEPYEQYF.

About this clone: One end of the junction fails to match germline, which may point to a read error. The chain combines TRBV5-1 with TRBJ2-3; 7 bases line up with TRBD1. In germline, CDR1 is SGHRS, CDR2 YFSETQ. This CDR3 has 13 amino acids. CDR3 amino acids: CASSFYGTDAQYF. The CDR3, as DNA: TGCGCCAGCAGCTTTTACGGGACAGATGCGCAGTATTTT.

CDR3 DNA sequence: TGTGCCAGCAGTTACTCGAGTTCCACTGAAGCTTTCTTT. This encodes CASSYSSSTEAFF. The chain employs TRBV6-2 or TRBV6-3 and TRBJ1-1; D call uncertain. The V gene lost 0 bases and the J gene lost 4 bases, with 6 bases spanning the gap. The CDR3 length is 13 residues. Germline assignment: CDR1 MNHEY and CDR2 SVGEGT.

There are a few counts of this clone. The chain employs TRBV5-3 and TRBJ1-2, with 9 bases identical to TRBD1. TRBV5-3 is an ORF for which the function is uncertain. The CDR3 extends over 15 amino acids. After removal of 4 bases from V and 4 bases from J, the junction contained 8 bases not matched to a gene. The CDR3 region is CARSPRTGDGYGYTF. The DNA for the CDR3 is TGTGCCAGAAGCCCAAGGACAGGGGATGGCTATGGCTACACCTTC.

The chain uses TRBV5-1 and TRBJ2-2; TRBD1 matches 9 bases. The trim removed 2 bases at V and 3 bases at J, leaving 2 bases unmatched. CDR3 length: 15 residues. Germline CDR1 and CDR2: SGHRS and YFSETQ. CDR3: CASSFRTGDTGELFF. The CDR3 region has the DNA TGCGCCAGCAGCTTCCGGACAGGGGACACCGGGGAGCTGTTTTTT.

The chain carries TRBV18 and TRBJ2-5, with 8 bases that match TRBD2. CDR3 length equals 13 residues. V shed 5 bases and J 4 bases; nucleotides not matched to a gene: 3. In germline, CDR1 is KGHSH, CDR2 LQKENI. DNA for the CDR3: TGTGCCAGCTCAAGAACTAGCGGAGAGACCCAGTACTTC. Its protein is CASSRTSGETQYF.

The chain has TRBV11-2 and TRBJ2-6; TRBD2 might be the D (5 bases). Germline CDR1 and CDR2: SGHAT and FQNNGV. The CDR3 runs 17 residues. V dropped 1 base and J dropped 2 bases, with 12 bases sitting between them. The CDR3 loop reads CASSLVSLGTGANVLTF. CDR3 nucleotide sequence: TGTGCCAGCAGCTTAGTATCCCTCGGGACTGGGGCCAACGTCCTGACTTTC.

This chain uses TRBV28 with TRBJ2-6; TRBD1 matches 7 bases. Losses at the gene ends were 8 bases for V and 2 bases for J; bases not matched to a gene: 12. Germline loops: CDR1 MDHEN, CDR2 SYDVKM. There are 17 residues in the CDR3. The CDR3 loop reads CASLKETGQAGANVLTF. The DNA for the CDR3 is TGTGCCAGCTTAAAGGAGACAGGGCAGGCTGGGGCCAACGTCCTGACTTTC.

This rearrangement joins TRBV7-3 to TRBJ2-3; D is uncertain. V lost 0 bases and J 1 base, leaving 5 bases between the germline ends. CDR3 length: 14 amino acids. Germline assignment: CDR1 SGHTA and CDR2 FQGTGA. The CDR3 reads CASSLTGRTDTQYF. Written as DNA, the CDR3 is TGTGCCAGCAGCTTAACTGGGCGCACAGATACGCAGTATTTT.

This clone was detected a few times. The chain recombines TRBV15 with TRBJ1-5; D gene uncertain. V lost 0 bases, J lost 7 bases, and 16 bases lay in between. The CDR3 is 16 amino acids. CDR1 LNHNV and CDR2 YYDKDF come from the germline V gene (reference sequence). CDR3 bases: TGTGCCACCAGCAGAGATCTAGCCTCTCGAAGGCAGCCCCAGCATTTT. Encoded protein: CATSRDLASRRQPQHF.

The V and J genes are TRBV28 and TRBJ1-1; 8 nucleotides match TRBD1. Germline CDR1 MDHEN, CDR2 SYDVKM. The length of the CDR3 is 15 residues. V shed 6 bases, J shed 2 bases, and the junction held 8 bases outside the gene matches. DNA of the CDR3: TGTGCCAGCAGGACTCCGGACAGGGAAAACACTGAAGCTTTCTTT. It translates to CASRTPDRENTEAFF. Combining the CDR3 with reference TRBV28 and TRBJ1-1 gives the whole variable domain DVKVTQSSRYLVKRTGEKVFLECVQDMDHENMFWYRQDPGLGLRLIYFSYDVKMKEKGDIPEGYSVSREKKERFSLILESASTNQTSMYLCASRTPDRENTEAFFGQGTRLTVV.

The chain is built from TRBV6-1 and TRBJ1-2, with 7 positions matching TRBD1. Germline CDR1 reads MNHNS; CDR2 reads SASEGT. J was trimmed by 3 bases and V by 6 bases; bases with no gene match: 7. CDR3 size: 14 residues. CDR3: CASRTRDSHYGYTF. The DNA of the CDR3 is TGTGCCAGCAGAACCCGGGACAGCCACTATGGCTACACCTTC.

V is TRBV7-9 and J is TRBJ2-5, with TRBD1 identical over 9 bases. Germline loops: CDR1 SEHNR, CDR2 FQNEAQ (reference sequence). CDR3 length equals 15 residues. The junction had 5 bases not matched to a gene; V was cut back by 1 base and J by 5 bases. The CDR3 sequence: CASSLGGQGSETQYF. The CDR3 DNA is TGTGCCAGCAGCTTAGGGGGACAGGGAAGCGAGACCCAGTACTTC.

This chain joins TRBV10-2 and TRBJ1-3; the D is unclear. CDR1 is WSHSY, CDR2 SAAADI, per germline. The CDR3 totals 15 residues. The V gene lost 7 bases and the J gene lost 0 bases, with 13 bases spanning the gap. Written as DNA, the CDR3 is TGCGCCAGCACCTCCCCAGTTGGCTCTGGAAACACCATATATTTT. Residues: CASTSPVGSGNTIYF.

This chain uses TRBV5-8 with TRBJ2-3, with D possibly TRBD2 on 5 matching bases. Germline values: CDR1 SGHTS, CDR2 YDEGEE. Trimming removed 0 bases at V and 1 base at J, with 15 bases between. The CDR3 sequence is 17 residues long. The CDR3 protein is CASSLAKGGFGTDTQYF. The CDR3 DNA follows: TGTGCCAGCAGCTTGGCCAAGGGCGGGTTTGGCACAGATACGCAGTATTTT.

The sample holds one count of this clone. The gene calls are TRBV4-1 and TRBJ1-2; 8 bases align to TRBD1. Germline V gene lookup returns CDR1 MGHRA and CDR2 YSYEKL. V lost 6 bases to trimming and J lost 2 bases; unmatched junction nucleotides: 5. The CDR3 runs 14 residues. The CDR3 loop is CASRDRVGNYGYTF. The CDR3, as DNA: TGCGCCAGCAGGGACAGGGTGGGGAACTATGGCTACACCTTC.